The rows below give T cell receptor beta chains drawn from one sample of a study of blood T cell repertoires in COVID-19. The protocol was immunoSEQ multiplex PCR, while the TCRdb copy is restricted to in-frame clones and leaves out a portion. The sample lists 24,000 or so clones, about 88% occurring once. Sequencing was carried out using peripheral blood. These receptors were obtained from a human donor with acute or convalescent COVID-19. The donor label of this sample is uncertain. The CDR3 runs from the conserved cysteine through the conserved F or W. A D gene is named only where the DNA matches it firmly. Clone size is shown for a subset of rows, as once, few, many or a class of expanded clone.

D gene,CDR3 length,clone size,V gene,J gene,CDR3 DNA,CDR3 protein
TRBD1,13,-,TRBV5-1,TRBJ1-2,TGCGCCACCAGGGGACAGGGGCTCTCGAGCTACACCTTC,CATRGQGLSSYTF
TRBD1,17,-,TRBV12-5,TRBJ1-3,TGTGCTAGTGGTTTGGTACCCCCCGGGACAGCTGGAAACACCATATATTTT,CASGLVPPGTAGNTIYF
-,13,-,TRBV19,TRBJ1-5,TGTGCCAGTAGTATTTCTGCGGGAAAGCCCCAGCATTTT,CASSISAGKPQHF
TRBD2,14,-,TRBV9,TRBJ2-2,TGTGTGGATAGCGGGGGCCGGAACACCGGGGAGCTGTTTTTT,CVDSGGRNTGELFF
-,16,-,TRBV14,TRBJ1-1,TGTGCCAGCAGCCCCATGGGGGGGAACAAGTACACTGAAGCTTTCTTT,CASSPMGGNKYTEAFF
-,15,once,TRBV4-1,TRBJ1-4,TGCGCCAGCAGCCCCAAGGATGGAGGATCTGAAAAACTGTTTTTT,CASSPKDGGSEKLFF
-,14,-,TRBV7-3,TRBJ1-1,TGTGCCAGCAGCTTAAGTGGCACGAACACTGAAGCTTTCTTT,CASSLSGTNTEAFF
TRBD1,16,-,TRBV6-5,TRBJ1-2,TGTGCCAGCAGTTACGTGACCGGGACAGGGGCGTATGGCTACACCTTC,CASSYVTGTGAYGYTF
TRBD1,13,-,TRBV27,TRBJ1-2,TGTGCCAGCAGCCCGGGACAGGGGGCTGGCTACACCTTC,CASSPGQGAGYTF
TRBD1,19,once,TRBV7-3,TRBJ1-1,TGTGCCAGCAGCTTAATAGGTCCGGGACAGGGGGGCAGGAAGACTGAAGCTTTCTTT,CASSLIGPGQGGRKTEAFF
TRBD1,14,-,TRBV3-1/TRBV3-2,TRBJ1-6,TGTGCCAGCAGCTACCGGACAGGCAATTCACCCCTCCACTTT,CASSYRTGNSPLHF
-,14,-,TRBV5-1,TRBJ1-3,TGCGCCAGCAGCTCCCAGGGTACTGGAAACACCATATATTTT,CASSSQGTGNTIYF
-,15,-,TRBV6-5,TRBJ1-1,TGTGCCAGCAACGGGGCAGGGGCTGTGGACACTGAAGCTTTCTTT,CASNGAGAVDTEAFF
TRBD1,14,-,TRBV5-6,TRBJ1-5,TGTGCCAGCAGCTGGTGGGACAGGGATCAGCCCCAGCATTTT,CASSWWDRDQPQHF
TRBD1,13,-,TRBV5-4,TRBJ1-2,TGTGCCAGCAGATCTGGACAGGGCGGAGGCTACACCTTC,CASRSGQGGGYTF
TRBD2,14,-,TRBV6-5,TRBJ2-7,TGTGCCAGCAGGGGAACAGCGGGGGGCGACGAGCAGTACTTC,CASRGTAGGDEQYF
-,14,-,TRBV4-1,TRBJ2-1,TGCGCCAGCAGCCCAGATCCAAGGGGCAATGAGCAGTTCTTC,CASSPDPRGNEQFF
TRBD1,16,-,TRBV10-3,TRBJ1-1,TGTGCCAGCGACCGGGACAGGACGATCATGAACACTGAAGCTTTCTTT,CASDRDRTIMNTEAFF
TRBD1,14,once,TRBV24-1,TRBJ1-2,TGTGCCACCAGTGATTTGGAGAGGGGGCATGGCTACACCTTC,CATSDLERGHGYTF
-,19,-,TRBV30,TRBJ1-3,TGTGCCTGGAGTATCAGGGGAGGGCTAGTCTCACTCTCTGGAAACACCATATATTTT,CAWSIRGGLVSLSGNTIYF
-,13,once,TRBV30,TRBJ1-2,TGTGCCTGGAGTGTCGGGTATAACTATGGCTACACCTTC,CAWSVGYNYGYTF
TRBD1,16,-,TRBV7-2,TRBJ2-6,TGTGCCAGCAGCTTCCTCAGGGGGCCTGGGGCCAACGTCCTGACTTTC,CASSFLRGPGANVLTF
TRBD2,11,-,TRBV29-1,TRBJ2-5,TGCAGCCATGTTGGGGGGGGGACCCAGTACTTC,CSHVGGGTQYF
-,14,-,TRBV4-1,TRBJ1-5,TGCGCCAGCAGCCTTAGGGGGGGGGATCAGCCCCAGCATTTT,CASSLRGGDQPQHF
-,17,-,TRBV21-1,TRBJ2-2,TGTGCCAGCAGCAAAGTTAGCCGCGCGGTCTACACCGGGGAGCTGTTTTTT,CASSKVSRAVYTGELFF
-,9,-,TRBV19,TRBJ2-7,TGTGCACACCCCTACGAGCAGTACTTC,CAHPYEQYF
TRBD1,15,-,TRBV3-1/TRBV3-2,TRBJ2-5,TGTGCCAGCAGCCTCGGGACAGGGGTGTATGAGACCCAGTACTTC,CASSLGTGVYETQYF